This TCR beta chain was obtained from a study of early T cells in non-severe SARS-CoV-2 infection. Overall study: Sequencing of unsorted whole blood was done on bulk RNA, leaving chains unpaired.

Per germline, CDR1 SGHAT and CDR2 FQNNGV. V gave up 9 bases and J gave up 2 bases, with 8 bases separating them. This CDR3 comprises 11 residues. This clonotype was detected many times. Separate cDNA molecules each had unique molecular identifiers attached to them. One entry per CDR3 protein, called by TCRdb with MiXCR from the 5' RACE reads. The repertoire includes tens of thousands of distinct CDR3 sequences, around 6.1% of them detected once, and around 21% sits in the top ten. The source of this sequence is an adult who was a healthcare worker with PCR-confirmed SARS-CoV-2 infection or an uninfected control (not recorded which). The specimen comprised whole blood, sampled at baseline. The chain employs TRBV11-2 and TRBJ2-7; D is unresolved. CDR3 amino acids: CARGSPYEQYF. CDR3 in DNA: TGTGCCAGGGGTTCCCCCTACGAGCAGTACTTC.